This TCR beta chain was sequenced for a study of blood T cell repertoires in COVID-19. Study-level background: Specimens from acute and convalescent COVID-19 originated in the United States, Italy and Spain. Nucleic acid was either cDNA or gDNA, and it came from T cells, B-cell-depleted T cells, or PBMCs.

With 1 base clipped from V and 9 bases from J, the junction kept 6 bases outside the gene matches. The CDR3 is 15 residues long. Germline CDR1 LGHDT, CDR2 YNNKEL (reference sequence). Source study methods: Quantification of nucleated cells was approximated via reference gene primer amplification. Some clones are missing from TCRdb's copy, which holds only in-frame ones; the method was immunoSEQ multiplex PCR. V and J calls and clone size follow that table, whereas D and trimming were derived from the DNA. The sample includes some 140,000 clones, around 73% of them seen just once. The clonotype was recovered from a man aged 55 to 70 who had recovered from COVID-19. This chain connects TRBV3-1 (or the pseudogene TRBV3-2) to TRBJ1-6; 7 nucleotides agree with TRBD1. The specimen sequenced was peripheral blood. The DNA for the CDR3 is TGTGCCAGCAGCCAAGGACAGGGAGACCGTTCACCCCTCCACTTT. Protein product: CASSQGQGDRSPLHF.